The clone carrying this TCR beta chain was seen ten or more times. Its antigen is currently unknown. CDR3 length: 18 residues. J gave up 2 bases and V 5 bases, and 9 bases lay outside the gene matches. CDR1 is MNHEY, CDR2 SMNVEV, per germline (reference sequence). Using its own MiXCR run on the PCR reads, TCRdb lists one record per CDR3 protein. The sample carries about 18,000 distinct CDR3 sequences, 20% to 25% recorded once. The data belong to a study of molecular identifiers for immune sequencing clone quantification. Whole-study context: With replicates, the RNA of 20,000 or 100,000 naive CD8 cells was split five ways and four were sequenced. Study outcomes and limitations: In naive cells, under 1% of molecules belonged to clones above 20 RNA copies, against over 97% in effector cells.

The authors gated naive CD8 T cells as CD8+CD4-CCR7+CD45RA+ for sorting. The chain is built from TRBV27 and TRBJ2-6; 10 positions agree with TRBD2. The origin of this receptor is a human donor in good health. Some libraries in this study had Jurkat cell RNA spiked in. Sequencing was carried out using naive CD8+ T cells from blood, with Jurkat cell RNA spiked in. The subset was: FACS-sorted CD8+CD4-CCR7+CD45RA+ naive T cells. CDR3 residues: CASSKLAGVLTGANVLTF. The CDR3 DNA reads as TGTGCCAGCAGTAAGCTAGCGGGAGTATTAACTGGGGCCAACGTCCTGACTTTC.